This note documents a single T cell receptor beta chain sequence. Its antigen is currently unknown. From germline, CDR1 is KGHSH and CDR2 LQKENI. There are 12 residues in the CDR3. V lost 2 bases and J lost 4, with 3 bases in between. This sample is part of a study of cytomegalovirus exposure and HLA in healthy donors. Whole-study findings and limits: In an earlier analysis, productive rearrangement rates for most beta V segments clustered near 87% or 30%. Later work found that TCR association rates differed between HLA loci; DRB1 had the most and HLA-C the fewest.

Primers for the PCR totalled 60 Vbeta and 13 Jbeta. The table came from immunoSEQ multiplex PCR; TCRdb's copy has only in-frame clones and leaves some out. The table lists about 120,000 clones, around 66% of them singletons. This TCR derives from a woman aged 40 to 49 in good health and CMV-seropositive. The chain carries TRBV18 and TRBJ1-5; no clear D gene. The sequencing input was PBMCs. CDR3 loop: CASSPSNQPQHF. The CDR3 DNA follows: TGTGCCAGCTCACCATCGAATCAGCCCCAGCATTTT.